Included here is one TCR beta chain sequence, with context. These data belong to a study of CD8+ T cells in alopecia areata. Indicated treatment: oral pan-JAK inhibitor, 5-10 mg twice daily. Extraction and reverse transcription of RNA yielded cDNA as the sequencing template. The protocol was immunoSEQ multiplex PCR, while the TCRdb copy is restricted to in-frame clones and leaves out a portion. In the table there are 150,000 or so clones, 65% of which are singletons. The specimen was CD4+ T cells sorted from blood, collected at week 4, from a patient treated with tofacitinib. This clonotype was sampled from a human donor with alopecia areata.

CDR3 DNA sequence: TGTGCAGACCCCCGGGACAGGATTATCTACGAGCAGTACTTC. It translates to CADPRDRIIYEQYF. The J gene is TRBJ2-7, the V gene TRBV7-9; 8 positions match TRBD1. This CDR3 has 14 amino acids. CDR1 and CDR2 (germline): SEHNR, FQNEAQ (reference sequence).